The 17 T cell receptor beta chains below were found in one sample sequenced in a study of shared clonotypes between healthy human individuals. Produced via immunoSEQ multiplex PCR; TCRdb's table is partial and in-frame only. The data contain hundreds of thousands of clones, about 96% of them singletons. The naive CD8 fraction comprised CD45RO-negative cells positively selected for CCR7 and excluded terminally differentiated effector memory CD45RA+ cells. The sample taken for sequencing was naive CD8+ T cells sorted from blood. These receptors were taken from a woman aged 30 to 39 in good health.

The DNA for the CDR3 is TGTGCCAGCAGCTTAGACGGTTCGAGCGGGAGAAATTCAGATACGCAGTATTTT. It codes for CASSLDGSSGRNSDTQYF. The V call is TRBV7-8, the J call TRBJ2-3; 8 positions match TRBD2. The CDR3 contains 18 residues. CDR1 and CDR2 from the germline V gene are SGHVS and FQNEAQ. With V trimmed by 1 base and J by 4 bases, 13 bases remained unmatched.

This chain connects TRBV19 to TRBJ1-1; 9 nucleotides agree with TRBD1. Per the germline V gene, CDR1 is LNHDA and CDR2 is SQIVND (reference sequence). J gave up 4 bases and V 6 bases, and 3 bases lay outside the gene matches. The CDR3 runs 13 residues. In DNA, the CDR3 is TGTGCCAGTAGACAGGGGGCTGTCACTGAAGCTTTCTTT. Its protein product is CASRQGAVTEAFF.

The chain combines TRBV5-6 with TRBJ2-5; D perhaps matches TRBD1 (5 bases). The last part of the DNA fits TRBJ2-7 better; the J call may be wrong. CDR1 is SGHDT and CDR2 is YYEEEE in the germline V gene. This CDR3 region has 16 residues. The CDR3 sequence: CASSLEVRAVPYEQYF. The CDR3 nucleotides read TGTGCCAGCAGCTTGGAGGTCAGGGCGGTCCCCTACGAGCAGTACTTC.

The chain carries TRBV4-1 and TRBJ2-7, with 7 bases fitting TRBD2. This CDR3 spans 17 amino acids. The trim removed 0 bases at V and 4 bases at J, leaving 12 bases unmatched. Germline CDR1 reads MGHRA; CDR2 reads YSYEKL. The CDR3 is CASSQEEAPSGEYEQYF. The CDR3 DNA reads TGCGCCAGCAGCCAAGAAGAGGCGCCTAGCGGAGAGTACGAGCAGTACTTC.

CDR3 loop: CASSLRPIETQYF. The CDR3 bases are TGTGCCAGCAGCCTCCGGCCTATAGAGACCCAGTACTTC. The rearrangement uses TRBV7-7 and TRBJ2-5; D remains unclear. CDR3 size: 13 residues. The germline V gene has CDR1 SSHAT and CDR2 FNYEAQ (reference sequence). Trimming cost V 5 bases and J 4 bases, with 11 bases left between them.

This chain links TRBV6-5 with TRBJ1-3; TRBD1 agrees at 7 bases. Germline lookup yields CDR1 MNHEY and CDR2 SVGAGI. The junction had 6 bases not matched to a gene; V was cut back by 3 bases and J by 4 bases. This CDR3 region has 15 residues. The CDR3 DNA reads as TGTGCCAGCAGTTATTCACAGGGGTCGGGAAACACCATATATTTT. It encodes CASSYSQGSGNTIYF.

Comments on this clone: Other DNA sequences in the sample encode the same CDR3. The V call is TRBV9, the J call TRBJ2-3; D call uncertain. Looked up from germline, CDR1 is SGDLS and CDR2 is YYNGEE. V lost 0 bases, J lost 0 bases, and 2 bases lay in between. The CDR3 sequence is 13 residues long. The chain's CDR3 is CASSVASTDTQYF. The CDR3 region has the DNA TGTGCCAGCAGCGTAGCCAGCACAGATACGCAGTATTTT.

V and J are TRBV7-2 and TRBJ2-7; unclear D gene. Germline assignment: CDR1 SGHTA and CDR2 FQGNSA. The V and J ends lost 1 base and 7 bases respectively, with 11 bases between them. This CDR3 has 13 residues. The CDR3 region is CASSLVNLGEQYF. The CDR3 nucleotides are TGTGCCAGCAGCTTAGTGAACCTCGGGGAGCAGTACTTC.

The rearrangement links TRBV5-4 to TRBJ2-1; D not resolved. CDR1 is SGHNT and CDR2 is YYREEE in the germline V gene (reference sequence). The CDR3 sequence is 14 residues long. V lost 7 bases to trimming and J lost 1 base, with 12 bases between them. This CDR3 reads CASGLTRSYNEQFF. CDR3 nucleotides: TGTGCCAGCGGGTTGACTCGTTCCTACAATGAGCAGTTCTTC.

This clone has a single count. The chain links TRBV29-1 to TRBJ2-7; TRBD2 agrees at 10 bases. The CDR3 sequence is 13 residues long. Germline CDR1 reads SQVTM; CDR2 reads ANQGSEA. With 7 bases clipped from V and 0 bases from J, the junction kept 3 bases outside the gene matches. CDR3 sequence reads: CSASGGSSYEQYF. DNA of the CDR3: TGCAGCGCTAGCGGGGGCAGCTCCTACGAGCAGTACTTC.

V is TRBV27 and J is TRBJ2-1; possible D gene TRBD1, 6 bases. With 2 bases removed from V and 2 bases from J, the gap between germline ends came to 10 bases. CDR1 and CDR2 (germline): MNHEY, SMNVEV (reference sequence). CDR3 length equals 15 residues. DNA for the CDR3: TGTGCCAGCAGTTTAGGGCAGGGGACCTACAATGAGCAGTTCTTC. This sequence encodes CASSLGQGTYNEQFF.

This chain connects TRBV11-2 to TRBJ2-7; D tentatively reads TRBD1 or TRBD2 (5 bases each). Germline V gene sequence: CDR1 SGHAT, CDR2 FQNNGV. V gave up 0 bases and J gave up 2 bases, with 11 bases separating them. The CDR3 spans 15 residues. CDR3 protein: CASSLESGTTYEQYF. CDR3 sequence (DNA): TGTGCCAGCAGCTTAGAGTCAGGGACGACCTACGAGCAGTACTTC. Full variable domain (remainder filled in from reference TRBV11-2 and TRBJ2-7): EAGVAQSPRYKIIEKRQSVAFWCNPISGHATLYWYQQILGQGPKLLIQFQNNGVVDDSQLPKDRFSAERLKGVDSTLKIQPAKLEDSAVYLCASSLESGTTYEQYFGPGTRLTVT.

The genes are TRBV5-6 and TRBJ1-1; TRBD1 aligns across 7 bases. The CDR3 length is 15 residues. V trimming: 2 bases; J trimming: 1 base; junction bases outside the gene matches: 5. Germline V gives CDR1 SGHDT, CDR2 YYEEEE. Written as DNA, the CDR3 is TGTGCCAGCAGCTTTCAACAGGGGAAGAACACTGAAGCTTTCTTT. Protein sequence: CASSFQQGKNTEAFF.

This clone was observed a single time. This sequence joins TRBV5-6 and TRBJ2-7; 12 nucleotides agree with TRBD2. The CDR3 loop spans 16 amino acids. The V gene's germline CDR1 is SGHDT and CDR2 YYEEEE. V was pared by 4 bases and J by 3 bases, with 8 bases of the junction left unmatched. CDR3 loop: CASSPETSGRFYEQYF. The CDR3, as DNA: TGTGCCAGCAGCCCAGAGACTAGCGGGAGATTCTACGAGCAGTACTTC.

The V call is TRBV29-1, the J call TRBJ2-1, with 8 bases identical to TRBD2. V lost 4 bases, J lost 8 bases, and 7 bases stayed unmatched. Germline loops: CDR1 SQVTM, CDR2 ANQGSEA. The CDR3 totals 13 residues. CDR3 amino acids: CSVASGSVYEQFF. CDR3 DNA: TGCAGCGTTGCAAGCGGGAGTGTCTATGAGCAGTTCTTC.

V usage is TRBV7-6 and J usage is TRBJ2-6, with 14 nucleotides matching TRBD2. The germline gives CDR1 SGHVS, CDR2 FNYEAQ. The ends lost 5 bases at V and 3 bases at J; junction bases unmatched: 3. The CDR3 length is 17 residues. The chain's CDR3 is CASSPGLAGDGANVLTF. CDR3 in DNA: TGTGCCAGCAGCCCGGGACTAGCGGGAGATGGGGCCAACGTCCTGACTTTC. Together with reference TRBV7-6 and TRBJ2-6, the CDR3 gives the full variable domain: GAGVSQSPRYKVTKRGQDVALRCDPISGHVSLYWYRQALGQGPEFLTYFNYEAQQDKSGLPNDRFSAERPEGSISTLTIQRTEQRDSAMYRCASSPGLAGDGANVLTFGAGSRLTVL.

The gene calls are TRBV27 and TRBJ1-1, with a tentative D call TRBD1 (6 bases). The CDR3 contains 14 residues. Per germline, CDR1 MNHEY and CDR2 SMNVEV (reference sequence). The germline V and J ends were trimmed by 5 bases and 5 bases, with 15 bases remaining between them. The chain's CDR3 is CASSPGVPGTEAFF. In nucleotides, the CDR3 is TGTGCCAGCAGTCCAGGGGTCCCCGGGACTGAAGCTTTCTTT.